The source of this TCR beta chain is a study of cytomegalovirus exposure and HLA in healthy donors. The CDR3 is 13 amino acids. Germline CDR1 is SEHNR and CDR2 is FQNEAQ (reference sequence). Trimming took 6 bases from V and 1 from J, leaving 9 bases between them. In the case of this clone: The antigen is unknown.

The PCR made use of 60 Vbeta and 13 Jbeta primers. Profiled with immunoSEQ multiplex PCR; TCRdb holds only in-frame clones, not every one. The data contain approximately 150,000 clones, 75% to 80% of them singletons. Findings of the study overall: A later analysis linked a missense DCLRE1C variant to TCR beta V- and J-gene trimming.

Each donor was healthy, and each was a bone marrow donor. Sequencing was performed on PBMCs. This sequence was found in a man aged 35-49 years in good health and CMV-seropositive. This chain links TRBV7-9 with TRBJ2-5; maybe TRBD2 (6 bases). CDR3 bases: TGTGCCAGCAGTTGGACTACCCAAGAGACCCAGTACTTC. Translating it yields CASSWTTQETQYF.